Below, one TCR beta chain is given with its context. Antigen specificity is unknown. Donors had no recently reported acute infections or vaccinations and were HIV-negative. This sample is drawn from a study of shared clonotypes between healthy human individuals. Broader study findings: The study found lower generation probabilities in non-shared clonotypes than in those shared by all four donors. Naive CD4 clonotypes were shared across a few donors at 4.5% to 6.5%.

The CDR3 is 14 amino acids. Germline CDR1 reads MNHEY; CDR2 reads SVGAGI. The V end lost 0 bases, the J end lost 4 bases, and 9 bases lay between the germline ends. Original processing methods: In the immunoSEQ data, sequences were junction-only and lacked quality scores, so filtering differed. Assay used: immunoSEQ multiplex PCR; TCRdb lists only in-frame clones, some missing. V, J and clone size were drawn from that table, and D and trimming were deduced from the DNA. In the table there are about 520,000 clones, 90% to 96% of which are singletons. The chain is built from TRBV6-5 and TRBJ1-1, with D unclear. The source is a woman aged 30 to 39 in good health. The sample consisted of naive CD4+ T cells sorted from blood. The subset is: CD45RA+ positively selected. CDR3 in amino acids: CASSYSPGVTEAFF. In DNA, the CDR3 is TGTGCCAGCAGTTACTCGCCAGGAGTCACTGAAGCTTTCTTT.